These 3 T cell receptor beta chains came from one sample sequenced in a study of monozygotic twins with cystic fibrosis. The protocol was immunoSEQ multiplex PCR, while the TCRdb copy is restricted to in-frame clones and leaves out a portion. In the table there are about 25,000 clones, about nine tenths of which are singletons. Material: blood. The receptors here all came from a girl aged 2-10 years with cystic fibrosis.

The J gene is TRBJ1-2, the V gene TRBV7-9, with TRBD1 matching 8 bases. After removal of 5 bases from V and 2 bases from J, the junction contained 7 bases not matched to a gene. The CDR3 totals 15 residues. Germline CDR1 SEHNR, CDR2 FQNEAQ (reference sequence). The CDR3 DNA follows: TGTGCCAGCAGCCCCCGGGACAGGCCCAACTATGGCTACACCTTC. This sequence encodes CASSPRDRPNYGYTF. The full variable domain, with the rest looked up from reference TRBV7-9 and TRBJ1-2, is DTGVSQNPRHKITKRGQNVTFRCDPISEHNRLYWYRQTLGQGPEFLTYFQNEAQLEKSRLLSDRFSAERPKGSFSTLEIQRTEQGDSAMYLCASSPRDRPNYGYTFGSGTRLTVV.

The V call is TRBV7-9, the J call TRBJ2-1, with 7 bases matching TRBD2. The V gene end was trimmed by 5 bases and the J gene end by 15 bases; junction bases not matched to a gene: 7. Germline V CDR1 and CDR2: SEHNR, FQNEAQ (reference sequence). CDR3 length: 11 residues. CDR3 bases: TGTGCCAGCAGCCCCAGCGGGGATGGGTTCTTC. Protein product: CASSPSGDGFF.

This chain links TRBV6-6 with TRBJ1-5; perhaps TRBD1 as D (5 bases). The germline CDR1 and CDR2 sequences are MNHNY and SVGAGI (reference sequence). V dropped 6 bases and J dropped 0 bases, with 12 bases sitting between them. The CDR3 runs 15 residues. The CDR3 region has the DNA TGTGCCAGCAGGACACTAAGGGGTAGCAATCAGCCCCAGCATTTT. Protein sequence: CASRTLRGSNQPQHF.